Here is one TCR beta chain with its context. The antigen is unknown. This specimen comes from a study of graft-versus-host responses after intestinal transplantation. Study details: Anti-thymocyte globulin induction, then tacrolimus and steroids for about three years, went to all recipients.

Study-wide results and caveats: Within the allografts of patients who had graft-donor T cell macrochimerism, graft-versus-host to host-versus-graft clonal ratios were high. Association was observed between peak circulating GvH clone levels and early post-transplant HvG declines. Recipient bone marrow held GvH clones, some seen earlier in ileum or blood.

CDR3 size: 14 residues. The V gene's germline CDR1 is MDHEN and CDR2 SYDVKM. The V gene end was trimmed by 10 bases and the J gene end by 4 bases; junction bases not matched to a gene: 4. Profiling relied on immunoSEQ multiplex PCR, and the TCRdb table lists in-frame clones only, not all of them. Here the sample spans around 110,000 clones, about nine tenths being singletons. This sequence was found in a human donor who received an intestinal transplant. The chain carries TRBV28 and TRBJ2-2; TRBD1 agrees at 12 bases. Sample: unstimulated CD4+ T cells sorted from spleen or lymph node cells, taken before intestinal transplant. The CDR3 region has the DNA TGTGCCATGGGACAGGGGGCATCCACCGGGGAGCTGTTTTTT. As protein: CAMGQGASTGELFF.